This TCR beta chain was observed in a study of T-cell memory formation after mild COVID-19. At the level of the study: The study found TCR clusters largely donor specific.

The study, taken as a whole, reports: Among contracting clones, CD4+ were mainly CM/EM and CD8+ enriched in EMRA. There were some responding clones in pre-infection memory, which suggested that cross-reactive memory had joined.

This clonotype has more than one count but fewer than ten. As yet, its antigen is unknown. 5'RACE primed from the constant segment yielded TCR alpha and TCR beta cDNA libraries bearing sample barcodes and UMIs. TCRdb used MiXCR to reprocess the 5' RACE reads, holding one entry per CDR3 protein. The table records about 340,000 distinct CDR3 sequences, under 25% of them present only once. This receptor was obtained from an adult woman who had mild COVID-19 (a few samples of this study predate the infection). Cell type and time point are not known. The sample consisted of PBMCs or a T cell subset sorted from them (not recorded which).

CDR3 nucleotide sequence: TGTGCCTGGAGCTGGCGGCCCCCCGATACGCAGTATTTT. This sequence encodes CAWSWRPPDTQYF. The chain combines TRBV30 with TRBJ2-3; no reliable D call. V lost 3 bases and J 6 bases, leaving 13 bases between the germline ends. Looked up from germline, CDR1 is GTSNPN and CDR2 is SVGIG (reference sequence). The CDR3 contains 13 residues.